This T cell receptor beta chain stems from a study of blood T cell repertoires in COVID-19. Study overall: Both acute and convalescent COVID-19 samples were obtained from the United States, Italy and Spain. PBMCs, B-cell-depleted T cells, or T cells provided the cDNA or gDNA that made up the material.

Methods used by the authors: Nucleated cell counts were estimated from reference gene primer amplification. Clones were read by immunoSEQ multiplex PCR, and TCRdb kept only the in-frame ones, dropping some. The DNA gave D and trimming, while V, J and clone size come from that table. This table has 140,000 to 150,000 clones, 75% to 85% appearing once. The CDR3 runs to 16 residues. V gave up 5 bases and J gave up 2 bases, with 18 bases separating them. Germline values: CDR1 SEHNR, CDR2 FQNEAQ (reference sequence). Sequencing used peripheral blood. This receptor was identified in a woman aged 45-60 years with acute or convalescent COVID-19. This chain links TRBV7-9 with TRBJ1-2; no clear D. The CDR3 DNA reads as TGTGCCAGCAGCCTCGACGGTAGCCCCACGAACTATGGCTACACCTTC. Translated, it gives CASSLDGSPTNYGYTF.